This T cell receptor (beta chain) comes out of a study of T-cell reconstitution after alpha-beta-depleted transplantation in children. Molecular barcoding with unique molecular identifiers was used for the TCRbeta library. TCRdb itself ran the PCR reads through MiXCR, one entry per CDR3 protein. The sample holds some 500,000 distinct CDR3 sequences, around 16% seen once. Sequences were derived from PBMCs from the stem cell graft donor, sampled from the stem cell graft. This receptor was taken from a human donor who donated a stem cell graft to a child with acute lymphoblastic leukemia.

CDR3: CASSLEYPQETQYF. The CDR3, as DNA: TGCGCCAGCAGCTTGGAGTACCCGCAAGAGACCCAGTACTTC. The genes are TRBV5-1 and TRBJ2-5; D unresolved. V was clipped by 0 bases and J by 2 bases, with 8 bases between them. The CDR3 sequence is 14 residues long. In germline, CDR1 is SGHRS, CDR2 YFSETQ. The complete variable domain, with remaining parts taken from reference TRBV5-1 and TRBJ2-5, reads KAGVTQTPRYLIKTRGQQVTLSCSPISGHRSVSWYQQTPGQGLQFLFEYFSETQRNKGNFPGRFSGRQFSNSRSEMNVSTLELGDSALYLCASSLEYPQETQYFGPGTRLLVL.